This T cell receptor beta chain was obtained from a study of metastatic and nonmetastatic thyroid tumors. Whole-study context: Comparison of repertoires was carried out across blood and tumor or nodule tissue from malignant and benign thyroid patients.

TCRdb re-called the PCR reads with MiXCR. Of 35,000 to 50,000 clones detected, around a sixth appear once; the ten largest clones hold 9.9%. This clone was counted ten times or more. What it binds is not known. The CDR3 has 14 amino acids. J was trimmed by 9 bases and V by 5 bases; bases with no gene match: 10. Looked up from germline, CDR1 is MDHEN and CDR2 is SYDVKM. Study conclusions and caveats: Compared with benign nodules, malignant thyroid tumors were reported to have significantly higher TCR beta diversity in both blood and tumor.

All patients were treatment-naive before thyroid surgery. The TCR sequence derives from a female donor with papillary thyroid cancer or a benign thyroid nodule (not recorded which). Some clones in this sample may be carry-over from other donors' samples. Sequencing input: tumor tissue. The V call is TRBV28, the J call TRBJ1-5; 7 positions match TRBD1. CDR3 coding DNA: TGTGCCAGCAGTAGCGAGGGGGCGTCCCGGCCCCAGCATTTT. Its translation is CASSSEGASRPQHF.